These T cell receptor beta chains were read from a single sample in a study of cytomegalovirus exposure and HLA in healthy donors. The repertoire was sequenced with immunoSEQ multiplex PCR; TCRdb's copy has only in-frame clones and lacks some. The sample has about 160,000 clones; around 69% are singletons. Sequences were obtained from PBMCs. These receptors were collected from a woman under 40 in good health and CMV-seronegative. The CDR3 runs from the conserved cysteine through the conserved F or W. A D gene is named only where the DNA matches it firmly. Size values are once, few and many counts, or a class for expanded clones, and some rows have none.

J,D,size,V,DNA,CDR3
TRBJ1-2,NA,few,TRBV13,TGTGCCAGCAGGAGAACAGATGCCTATGGCTACACCTTC,CASRRTDAYGYTF
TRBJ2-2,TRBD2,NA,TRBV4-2,TGTGCCAGCAGCACCCTCCGGACTAGCGGGAGACCTGGGGAGCTGTTTTTT,CASSTLRTSGRPGELFF
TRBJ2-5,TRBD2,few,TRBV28,TGTGCCAGCAGTTTTTTCGGACTAGCGGGGGGCCAAGAGACCCAGTACTTC,CASSFFGLAGGQETQYF
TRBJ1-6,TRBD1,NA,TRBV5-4,TGTGCCAGCAGCCAGGGACAGAGCGGTTCACCCCTCCACTTT,CASSQGQSGSPLHF
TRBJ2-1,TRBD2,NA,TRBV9,TGTGCCAGCAGCGTAGGCAGCGGGAGAAGGTCGAATGAGCAGTTCTTC,CASSVGSGRRSNEQFF
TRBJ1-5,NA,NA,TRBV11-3,TGTGCCAGCAGCTTAGTAGCCTATAGCAATCAGCCCCAGCATTTT,CASSLVAYSNQPQHF
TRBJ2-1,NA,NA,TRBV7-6,TGTGCCAGCAGCCTTCTTCGGGGGATCGATGAGCAGTTCTTC,CASSLLRGIDEQFF
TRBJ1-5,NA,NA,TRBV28,TGTGCCAGCAGCCACGGGGGCAATCAGCCCCAGCATTTT,CASSHGGNQPQHF
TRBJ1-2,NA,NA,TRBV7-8,TGTGCCAGCACCGGCGATACCCGAGGGTCCAGTGTGACCTATGGCTACACCTTC,CASTGDTRGSSVTYGYTF
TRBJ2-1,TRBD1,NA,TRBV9,TGTGCCAGCAGACCTTGGGACAGTTACAATGAGCAGTTCTTC,CASRPWDSYNEQFF
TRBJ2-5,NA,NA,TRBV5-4,TGTGCCAGCAGCGCGCTACAGGGAACGCAAGAGACCCAGTACTTC,CASSALQGTQETQYF
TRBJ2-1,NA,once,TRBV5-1,TGCGCCAGCAGCGTCCAAACAGAATACAATGAGCAGTTCTTC,CASSVQTEYNEQFF
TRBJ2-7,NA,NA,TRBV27,TGTGCCAGCAGTTTTAGCGCTAGCTCCTACGAGCAGTACTTC,CASSFSASSYEQYF
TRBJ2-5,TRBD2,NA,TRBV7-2,TGTGCCAGCAGCCCGTTGAGCGGGACGTTGGAGACCCAGTACTTC,CASSPLSGTLETQYF
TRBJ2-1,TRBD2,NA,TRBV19,TGTGCCAGTAGTGTACTAGCGGGAGATTACAATGAGCAGTTCTTC,CASSVLAGDYNEQFF
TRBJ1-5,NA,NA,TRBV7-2,TGTGCCAGCAGCATACGGGGCAATCAGCCCCAGCATTTT,CASSIRGNQPQHF
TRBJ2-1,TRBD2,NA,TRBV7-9,TGTGCCAGCAGCCAAGCGGGGTTCTCCTACAATGAGCAGTTCTTC,CASSQAGFSYNEQFF
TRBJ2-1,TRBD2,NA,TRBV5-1,TGCGCCAGCAGCTTGGACCCGGGACTAGAAGAGCAGTTCTTC,CASSLDPGLEEQFF
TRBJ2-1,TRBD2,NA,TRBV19,TGTGCCAGCCAGAGCGGGGGGAGCTCCTACAATGAGCAGTTCTTC,CASQSGGSSYNEQFF
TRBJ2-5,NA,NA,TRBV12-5,TGTGCTAGTGGTTTGGGAATTCAGGTAAACCAAGAGACCCAGTACTTC,CASGLGIQVNQETQYF
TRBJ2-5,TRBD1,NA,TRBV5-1,TGCGCCAGCAGCCTAGGACAGGGGGGGTTTCGAGAGACCCAGTACTTC,CASSLGQGGFRETQYF
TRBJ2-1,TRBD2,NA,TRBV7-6,TGTGCCAGCAGCTTCCCTCTTGCGGGAGCGGACAATGAGCAGTTCTTC,CASSFPLAGADNEQFF
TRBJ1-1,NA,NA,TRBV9,TGTGCCAGCAGCTTAGGGCCAAATGCTGAAGCTTTCTTT,CASSLGPNAEAFF
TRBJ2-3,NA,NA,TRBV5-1,TGCGCCAGCAGCTTGGACAGAAGCACAGATACGCAGTATTTT,CASSLDRSTDTQYF
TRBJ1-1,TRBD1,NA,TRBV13,TGTGCCAGCAGCAGCCAGGGGGGAGCCACTGAAGCTTTCTTT,CASSSQGGATEAFF
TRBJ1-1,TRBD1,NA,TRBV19,TGTGCCAGTGACCCGGGGGCAGGGGGGAATGAAGCTTTCTTT,CASDPGAGGNEAFF
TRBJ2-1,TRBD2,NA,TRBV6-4,TGTGCCAGCAAACCGGGACTAGGGGGTGAGCAGTTCTTC,CASKPGLGGEQFF
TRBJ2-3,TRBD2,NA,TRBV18,TGTGCCAGCTCACCCACTAGCGGGAGGGATACGCAGTATTTT,CASSPTSGRDTQYF
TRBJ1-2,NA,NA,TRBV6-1,TGTGCCAGCAGTTCCAGGGTGGGGTATGGCTACACCTTC,CASSSRVGYGYTF
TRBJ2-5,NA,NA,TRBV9,TGTGCCAGCAGCGTAGGTTCAGGCCAAGAGACCCAGTACTTC,CASSVGSGQETQYF
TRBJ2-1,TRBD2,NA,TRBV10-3,TGTGCCATCAATCGACTAGCGGGTACTTACAATGAGCAGTTCTTC,CAINRLAGTYNEQFF
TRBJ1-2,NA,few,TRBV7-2,TGTGCCAGCAGCCATAATTCGGCGGCTTATGGCTACACCTTC,CASSHNSAAYGYTF
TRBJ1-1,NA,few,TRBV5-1,TGCGCCAGCACAAACGCGTGGGGGAGGGGAATGAACACTGAAGCTTTCTTT,CASTNAWGRGMNTEAFF
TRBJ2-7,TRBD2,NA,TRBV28,TGTGCCGCTAGCGGGGGTCTCTACGAGCAGTACTTC,CAASGGLYEQYF
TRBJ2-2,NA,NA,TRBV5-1,TGCGCCAGCAGCCTGAGAGACACCGGGGAGCTGTTTTTT,CASSLRDTGELFF
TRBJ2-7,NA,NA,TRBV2,TGTGCCAGCAGTAGACGGGTGTCCTACGAGCAGTACTTC,CASSRRVSYEQYF
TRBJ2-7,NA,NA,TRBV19,TGTGCCAGTAGTCGACCGGGGGTGTTCTACGAGCAGTACTTC,CASSRPGVFYEQYF